These T cell receptor beta chains were read from a single sample in a study of prognosis after radiotherapy for stage I lung cancer. A single record per CDR3 protein comes from TCRdb applying MiXCR to the multiplex PCR reads. The repertoire holds 20,000 to 25,000 distinct CDR3 sequences, with 43% as singletons. Sample: PBMCs, taken before or after stereotactic body radiation therapy (not recorded which). These TCRs come from a donor at least 50 years old with non-small cell lung cancer. CDR3s include the opening cysteine and the closing phenylalanine or tryptophan. D genes are given only for firm matches. A row's size may be missing; if present it is once, few, many or a size class.

V gene	clone size	D gene	J gene	CDR3 protein	CDR3 DNA
TRBV6-2/TRBV6-3	-	TRBD1	TRBJ2-2	CASRQGAGGELFF	TGTGCCAGCCGACAGGGGGCAGGCGGGGAGCTGTTTTTT
TRBV27	medium-sized	-	TRBJ2-1	CASSFSAGNPVYNEQFF	TGTGCCAGCAGTTTCTCCGCGGGGAACCCGGTCTACAATGAGCAGTTCTTC
TRBV24-1	-	-	TRBJ1-2	CATSPGPSRVVNYGYTF	TGTGCCACCAGTCCCGGTCCTTCCAGGGTGGTAAACTATGGCTACACCTTC
TRBV20-1	-	-	TRBJ2-2	CSARSDTGELFF	TGCAGTGCTAGATCCGACACCGGGGAGCTGTTTTTT
TRBV20-1	-	TRBD2	TRBJ2-1	CSDRTGLAGVNEQFF	TGCAGTGACCGCACCGGACTAGCGGGAGTCAATGAGCAGTTCTTC
TRBV5-5	many	-	TRBJ1-1	CASSLGQTNTEAFF	TGTGCCAGCAGCTTGGGACAGACGAACACTGAAGCTTTCTTT
TRBV6-2/TRBV6-3	-	-	TRBJ1-2	CASSFSGDGYTF	TGTGCCAGCAGCTTTTCAGGGGACGGCTACACCTTC
TRBV6-5	-	-	TRBJ2-2	CASSLDRTTGELFF	TGTGCCAGCAGTTTAGACCGAACCACCGGGGAGCTGTTTTTT
TRBV20-1	many	-	TRBJ1-1	CSASRQVVAEAFF	TGCAGTGCTAGCAGACAGGTGGTCGCTGAAGCTTTCTTT
TRBV20-1	once	-	TRBJ2-7	CSAVAGATGQYF	TGCAGTGCTGTAGCAGGGGCGACGGGGCAGTACTTC
TRBV25-1	-	TRBD1	TRBJ1-5	CASSVDRDSYSNQPQHF	TGTGCCAGCAGTGTGGACCGGGACAGTTATAGCAATCAGCCCCAGCATTTT
TRBV18	many	-	TRBJ2-7	CASSPPGWDPYEQYF	TGTGCCAGCTCACCCCCGGGTTGGGATCCCTACGAGCAGTACTTC
TRBV7-2	-	-	TRBJ2-3	CASIGPGLGTDTQYF	TGTGCCAGCATCGGCCCGGGACTCGGCACAGACACGCAGTATTTT
TRBV2	-	-	TRBJ2-2	CASSGRDRTGELFF	TGTGCCAGCAGTGGGCGGGATCGTACCGGGGAGCTGTTTTTT
TRBV6-2/TRBV6-3	-	TRBD2	TRBJ2-1	CASSYSPGLGEFF	TGTGCCAGCAGTTACTCTCCTGGACTAGGGGAGTTCTTC
TRBV6-4	-	-	TRBJ2-7	CASSQADSYEQYF	TGTGCCAGCAGTCAGGCAGACTCCTACGAGCAGTACTTC
TRBV6-2/TRBV6-3	medium-sized	-	TRBJ2-7	CASSVSVGEQYF	TGTGCCAGCAGTGTATCGGTCGGCGAGCAGTACTTC
TRBV12-3/TRBV12-4	-	TRBD2	TRBJ2-3	CASSAGLAGSTDTQYF	TGTGCCAGCAGTGCGGGACTAGCGGGATCGACAGATACGCAGTATTTT
TRBV6-1	-	TRBD1	TRBJ1-2	CASTTGQGVGYTF	TGTGCCAGCACAACGGGACAGGGGGTCGGCTACACCTTC
TRBV28	-	TRBD2	TRBJ2-3	CASSFSGTSTDTQYF	TGTGCCAGCAGTTTTAGCGGGACTAGCACAGATACGCAGTATTTT
TRBV5-1	few	-	TRBJ1-5	CASSLTPGGNQPQHF	TGCGCCAGCAGCTTGACTCCCGGTGGCAATCAGCCCCAGCATTTT
TRBV2	-	-	TRBJ2-3	CAISGADTHYF	TGTGCCATCTCAGGGGCAGATACTCATTATTTT
TRBV20-1	many	TRBD1	TRBJ2-7	CSARDLRGQGYEQYF	TGCAGTGCTAGAGATCTCCGGGGACAGGGCTACGAGCAGTACTTC
TRBV4-2	many	-	TRBJ2-7	CASSRLHLGSSYEQYF	TGTGCCAGCAGCCGTCTCCACCTGGGCAGCTCCTACGAGCAGTACTTC
TRBV5-1	many	-	TRBJ2-1	CASSLEGPPYNEQFF	TGCGCCAGCAGCTTGGAAGGTCCCCCATACAATGAGCAGTTCTTC